This T cell receptor beta chain comes out of a study of monozygotic twins with inflammatory bowel disease. TCRdb reanalyzed the 5' RACE reads, giving one entry per CDR3 protein sequence and no DNA. The sample totals about 330,000 distinct CDR3 sequences. This CDR3 is built from 12 residues. Germline V CDR1 and CDR2: SQVTM, ANQGSEA. For this clonotype: Its antigen is not identified.

General study points: None of the different T cell subtypes could be distinguished from one another.

V and J are TRBV29-1 and TRBJ1-1. The origin of this receptor is a human donor with ulcerative colitis or Crohn's disease, or a healthy co-twin of an affected twin (not recorded which). Material for sequencing was blood. This CDR3 reads CSVVSDSYTAFF.